This is a list of T cell receptor beta chains from one sample in a study of blood T cell repertoires in COVID-19. Some clones are missing from TCRdb's copy, which holds only in-frame ones; the method was immunoSEQ multiplex PCR. The data show roughly 250,000 clones, roughly 90% seen once. What was sequenced was peripheral blood. These receptors were taken from a man between 25 and 39 years old with acute or convalescent COVID-19. The CDR3 runs from the conserved cysteine through the conserved F or W. Fields, in order: J gene, V gene, CDR3 protein.

TRBJ2-3	TRBV5-1	CASSTLVTSGNADTQYF
TRBJ1-1	TRBV12-3/TRBV12-4	CASNPPAVAEAFF
TRBJ2-7	TRBV2	CASKSDYSSYEQYF
TRBJ1-1	TRBV24-1	CATSDLRGRMTEAFF
TRBJ2-5	TRBV29-1	CSVSGGGARETQYF
TRBJ2-7	TRBV9	CASSVDGGGVRNEQYF
TRBJ1-4	TRBV7-8	CASSLDRVNEKLFF
TRBJ2-1	TRBV27	CASSHYRDSYNEQFF
TRBJ2-2	TRBV9	CASSVATRGTGELFF
TRBJ1-1	TRBV28	CASSLWDRDRGKAEAFF
TRBJ1-4	TRBV7-8	CASSFKGAHEKLFF
TRBJ1-2	TRBV30	CAWSVLRDDYGYTF
TRBJ1-5	TRBV6-5	CASSSDRRGGNQPQHF
TRBJ2-7	TRBV6-6	CASGGDYFYEQYF
TRBJ1-1	TRBV6-5	CATLTGALNTEAFF
TRBJ2-1	TRBV7-6	CASSPGLAGALTYNEQFF
TRBJ1-4	TRBV9	CASSFRTGINEKLFF
TRBJ1-4	TRBV18	CASSPILGGNEKLFF
TRBJ1-6	TRBV2	CASSALEGMSPLHF
TRBJ1-2	TRBV10-3	CAISDPGKANYGYTF
TRBJ1-4	TRBV5-1	CASSLRQGSEKLFF
TRBJ1-2	TRBV30	CAWIGTAVAGYTF
TRBJ1-1	TRBV28	CASKTGEKMTEAFF
TRBJ1-1	TRBV7-6	CASSLVSGQVNTEAFF
TRBJ2-1	TRBV11-3	CARTGRAGRNEQFF
TRBJ1-1	TRBV6-1	CASSEIRASEAFF
TRBJ1-4	TRBV2	CASRGGHLEKLFF
TRBJ2-4	TRBV6-5	CASSYSGSKDIQYF
TRBJ1-6	TRBV28	CASSQAGGGNSPLHF
TRBJ1-3	TRBV6-1	CASSEGGTRNTIYF
TRBJ1-1	TRBV28	CASTAGGGAFF
TRBJ1-6	TRBV28	CASSRGGANSPLHF
TRBJ2-3	TRBV9	CASRGGSGTSPDTQYF
TRBJ2-4	TRBV5-1	CASSLGGNPGKNIQYF
TRBJ2-7	TRBV4-2	CASSQDLALYEQYF
TRBJ1-1	TRBV7-8	CASSLNTGLGPFF
TRBJ2-2	TRBV5-4	CASSPQSGMNTGELFF
TRBJ1-5	TRBV10-3	CAISDPRTEYSNQPQHF
TRBJ2-2	TRBV28	CASRGQGATGELFF
TRBJ1-2	TRBV28	CASSFGTAYGYTF
TRBJ2-7	TRBV19	CASSTQERLYEQYF
TRBJ2-7	TRBV12-3/TRBV12-4	CASSSTVVYEQYF
TRBJ2-7	TRBV5-6	CASSLVYRGYEQYF
TRBJ1-2	TRBV10-1	CASSDGYGYTF
TRBJ2-7	TRBV3-1/TRBV3-2	CASSQVSGGPQQYF
TRBJ1-2	TRBV11-2	CASRLVGQGAPNYGYTF